This T cell receptor beta chain is drawn from a study of blood T cell repertoires in COVID-19. V lost 1 base, J lost 5 bases, and 11 bases lay in between. This CDR3 is 14 amino acids long. Germline V gene lookup returns CDR1 MNHNS and CDR2 SASEGT. In the original processing: Researchers report that nucleated cell counts were estimated from reference gene primer amplification. Sequencing used immunoSEQ multiplex PCR; TCRdb keeps in-frame clones, though not all of them. That table is the source of V, J and clone size, and D and trimming were worked out from the DNA. In the table there are around 140,000 clones, roughly 87% of which are singletons.

This receptor was identified in a man between 65 and 80 years old with acute or convalescent COVID-19. The sequenced material came from peripheral blood. The chain joins TRBV6-1 to TRBJ2-5; D might be TRBD1 (5 bases). CDR3: CASSEVGQRETQYF. In nucleotides, the CDR3 is TGTGCCAGCAGTGAAGTTGGACAACGGGAGACCCAGTACTTC.